The 20 T cell receptor beta chains below were found in one sample sequenced in a study of blood T cell repertoires in COVID-19 (dated by TCRdb to the early 2020s). The protocol used for the library was the immunoSEQ multiplex PCR assay. Drawn from immuneACCESS, this table holds only the in-frame rearrangements with V and J called that TCRdb kept. Clones are partly lost; checked studies trace under half to an unresolved V gene and leave the rest unexplained. This sample has roughly 190,000 clones in its table, and about 86% of those were observed once. The top ten clonotypes cover around 14% of the sample. The sample comprised peripheral blood. Source of these receptors: a man aged 25-40 years with active or convalescent COVID-19.

The chain employs TRBV28 and TRBJ2-3; D call uncertain. Between the trimmed V and J ends, which lost 5 bases and 4 bases, there was a span of 7 bases. From germline, CDR1 is MDHEN and CDR2 SYDVKM. The CDR3 sequence is 12 residues long. The CDR3 bases are TGTGCCAGCAGTCGCTTAGCAGATACGCAGTATTTT. The encoded protein is CASSRLADTQYF.

The chain combines TRBV10-2 with TRBJ2-2; 10 positions match TRBD1. This CDR3 is 16 amino acids long. Per germline, CDR1 WSHSY and CDR2 SAAADI. V was pared by 4 bases and J by 0 bases, with 2 bases of the junction left unmatched. The DNA for the CDR3 is TGCGCCAGCAGTGGGACAGGGGGTGCGAACACCGGGGAGCTGTTTTTT. It yields the protein CASSGTGGANTGELFF.

In its sample, this clone was seen a few times. The rearrangement uses TRBV7-9 and TRBJ1-2; TRBD1 aligns across 9 bases. The CDR3 totals 15 residues. CDR1 and CDR2 (germline): SEHNR, FQNEAQ (reference sequence). Trimming removed 5 bases from V and 3 bases from J; junction bases left unmatched: 7. The DNA for the CDR3 is TGTGCCAGCAGCGGGGGGGACAGGGAGTACTATGGCTACACCTTC. Residues: CASSGGDREYYGYTF.

The chain employs TRBV27 and TRBJ2-1; weak D call: TRBD2 (6 bases). CDR3 size: 13 residues. Per the germline V gene, CDR1 is MNHEY and CDR2 is SMNVEV (reference sequence). V shed 3 bases and J shed 5 bases, with 8 bases lying between them. The CDR3 protein is CASSLWGDNEQFF. The CDR3 DNA sequence: TGTGCCAGCAGTTTGTGGGGGGACAATGAGCAGTTCTTC.

The chain employs TRBV10-1 and TRBJ2-7; TRBD1 agrees at 9 bases. J was trimmed by 4 bases and V by 4 bases; bases with no gene match: 5. Germline V gene sequence: CDR1 WNHNN, CDR2 SYGVQD (reference sequence). CDR3 length equals 14 residues. CDR3 loop: CASSVDRGKYEQYF. The CDR3 DNA sequence: TGCGCCAGCAGTGTGGACAGGGGTAAATACGAGCAGTACTTC.

This chain uses TRBV21-1 with TRBJ2-1; the table assigns TRBD2, which was not confirmed against the DNA. TRBV21-1 is designated a pseudogene. The CDR3 loop spans 18 amino acids. The CDR3 reads CASSKDGGRRRRDNEQFF. As DNA, the CDR3 is TGTGCCAGCAGCAAAGACGGCGGGAGGAGACGAAGGGACAATGAGCAGTTCTTC.

This clone was seen a handful of times. V is TRBV5-1 and J is TRBJ1-2; 8 nucleotides align to TRBD1. Germline lookup yields CDR1 SGHRS and CDR2 YFSETQ. The CDR3 has 16 amino acids. Trimming removed 1 base from V and 4 bases from J; junction bases left unmatched: 9. The CDR3 protein is CASSLFRWDRSYGYTF. The CDR3 DNA follows: TGCGCCAGCAGCTTGTTTAGGTGGGACAGGAGCTATGGCTACACCTTC.

This chain joins TRBV18 and TRBJ1-1; TRBD1 aligns across 10 bases. Germline assignment: CDR1 KGHSH and CDR2 LQKENI. Unmatched junction bases numbered 6, after V lost 6 bases and J lost 5 bases. The CDR3 is made up of 14 amino acids. The CDR3 region is CASSRGQGLTEAFF. The CDR3 nucleotides are TGTGCCAGCTCCAGGGGACAGGGGTTGACTGAAGCTTTCTTT.

The chain combines TRBV6-5 with TRBJ1-1, with D maybe TRBD1 (5 bases). Deletions cut 0 bases from V and 4 bases from J, with 12 bases between. The CDR3 totals 15 residues. Germline CDR1 and CDR2: MNHEY and SVGAGI. The CDR3 nucleotides are TGTGCCAGCAGTTACTCGCAGCAGGGCATCACTGAAGCTTTCTTT. Protein: CASSYSQQGITEAFF.

This clone has only a few counts. J is TRBJ1-2 and V is TRBV7-9, with TRBD1 matching over 9 bases. V lost 3 bases and J lost 5; bases outside the gene matches: 7. Germline V CDR1 and CDR2: SEHNR, FQNEAQ (reference sequence). The CDR3 sequence is 15 residues long. CDR3 sequence: CASSFSTGGAYGYTF. The CDR3, as DNA: TGTGCCAGCAGCTTTTCTACAGGGGGCGCGTATGGCTACACCTTC.

J is TRBJ2-1 and V is TRBV18, with D possibly being TRBD2 (5 bases). The germline CDR1 and CDR2 sequences are KGHSH and LQKENI. This CDR3 is built from 13 residues. Trimming took off 3 bases at V and 7 bases at J, with 10 bases between the two ends. This chain's CDR3 is CASSPLRVNEQFF. CDR3 DNA: TGTGCCAGCTCACCGCTGAGGGTGAATGAGCAGTTCTTC.

Remarks on this clone: The junction shows a germline mismatch at one end, possibly a read error. V gene TRBV6-2 or TRBV6-3 combines with J gene TRBJ1-3; TRBD1 aligns across 7 bases. Germline V CDR1 and CDR2: MNHEY, SVGEGT. This CDR3 has 16 residues. The CDR3 DNA follows: TGTGCCAGCAGTTCGGGACAGACCACCGATGGAAATACCATATATTTT. Amino acids: CASSSGQTTDGNTIYF.

The rearrangement uses TRBV19 and TRBJ1-1; possibly TRBD1 for D (6 bases). Germline CDR1 is LNHDA and CDR2 is SQIVND (reference sequence). The length of the CDR3 is 15 residues. The V and J ends lost 0 bases and 11 bases respectively, with 19 bases between them. The CDR3 sequence: CASSIDRGGTGEAFF. The CDR3, as DNA: TGTGCCAGTAGTATAGATCGGGGGGGCACCGGCGAGGCTTTCTTT.

This sequence joins TRBV7-6 and TRBJ1-1; D perhaps matches TRBD1 (6 bases). Deletions cut 5 bases from V and 4 bases from J, with 17 bases between. Germline CDR1 is SGHVS and CDR2 is FNYEAQ. The CDR3 runs 15 residues. This CDR3 reads CASSPTTGSGTEAFF. CDR3 nucleotide sequence: TGTGCCAGCAGCCCCACCACAGGGTCAGGCACTGAAGCTTTCTTT.

The count of this clone is one. The chain uses TRBV14 and TRBJ2-4; tentative D call: TRBD2 (7 bases). The V gene's germline CDR1 is SGHDN and CDR2 FVKESK. The ends were cut back, 1 base at V and 4 bases at J, with 17 bases in the middle. The CDR3 sequence is 17 residues long. The CDR3 loop is CASSQAGGLAAKNIQYF. The CDR3 region has the DNA TGTGCCAGCAGCCAAGCCGGGGGGCTGGCGGCAAAAAACATTCAGTACTTC.

This chain links TRBV10-3 with TRBJ2-3; 8 bases line up with TRBD2. This CDR3 is built from 17 residues. Germline values: CDR1 ENHRY, CDR2 SYGVKD. V gave up 3 bases and J gave up 2 bases; unmatched junction bases: 10. CDR3 protein: CAISDRVGGGTTDTQYF. Written as DNA, the CDR3 is TGTGCCATCAGTGACCGGGTCGGCGGGGGGACCACAGATACGCAGTATTTT.

The chain has TRBV28 and TRBJ1-4; the match to TRBD1 covers 8 bases. The CDR3 extends over 14 amino acids. CDR1 and CDR2 (germline): MDHEN, SYDVKM. V lost 6 bases and J lost 4; bases outside the gene matches: 4. The CDR3 DNA reads TGTGCCAGCAGAGGACAGGGCGATAATGAAAAACTGTTTTTT. Its protein is CASRGQGDNEKLFF. The variable domain in full, with the rest retrieved from reference TRBV28 and TRBJ1-4, is DVKVTQSSRYLVKRTGEKVFLECVQDMDHENMFWYRQDPGLGLRLIYFSYDVKMKEKGDIPEGYSVSREKKERFSLILESASTNQTSMYLCASRGQGDNEKLFFGSGTQLSVL.

The chain links TRBV4-3 to TRBJ2-1, with D tentatively TRBD2 (5 bases). V was shortened by 3 bases and J by 12 bases, with 15 bases between the two germline ends. Germline CDR1 reads LGHNA; CDR2 reads YSLEER. This CDR3 has 13 amino acids. The DNA for the CDR3 is TGCGCCAGCAGCCAGGCTCGGGATTGGGGGCAGTTCTTC. Translated, it gives CASSQARDWGQFF.

The J gene is TRBJ1-6, the V gene TRBV28; TRBD1 matches at 8 bases. V lost 3 bases and J lost 10; bases outside the gene matches: 8. The germline CDR1 and CDR2 sequences are MDHEN and SYDVKM. This CDR3 has 15 amino acids. As DNA, the CDR3 is TGTGCCAGCAGTTTGAGCAGGGGGCGCGAGTCACCCCTCCACTTT. This translates into CASSLSRGRESPLHF.

This clone appeared a few times. The chain carries TRBV4-1 and TRBJ2-3; 7 nucleotides align to TRBD2. The V and J ends lost 0 bases and 3 bases, in that order; junction bases with no gene match: 9. This CDR3 is 17 amino acids long. The germline V gene has CDR1 MGHRA and CDR2 YSYEKL. CDR3 DNA: TGCGCCAGCAGCCAAGACGACGACGCGGGAGAAACAGATACGCAGTATTTT. Its protein product is CASSQDDDAGETDTQYF.